This T cell receptor beta chain was identified during a study of a mutant IDH1 vaccine in newly diagnosed glioma. The method was immunoSEQ multiplex PCR; TCRdb's version includes in-frame clones alone and lacks a portion of them. The sample includes approximately 58,000 clones, 83% seen only once; the top ten take 3.8%. This clone turned up a few times. Antigen specificity is unknown. V was shortened by 3 bases and J by 8 bases, with 9 bases between the two germline ends. This CDR3 comprises 12 residues. Germline lookup yields CDR1 SGDLS and CDR2 YYNGEE. Sample time point: week 47, end of study. With topical imiquimod, each dose of the vaccine consisted of 300 ug of mutant IDH1 20-mer peptide.

The clonotype was recovered from a man aged 25 to 40 with glioma. The chain employs TRBV9 and TRBJ2-1; a possible D gene is TRBD1 (5 bases). The input for sequencing was PBMCs, taken from a glioma patient whose treatment included an IDH1 peptide vaccine. CDR3 sequence (DNA): TGTGCCAGCAGCGGCCAGGGTTATGAGCAGTTCTTC. It is translated as CASSGQGYEQFF.